These 3 T cell receptor beta chains share one sample of origin, sequenced in a study of Ad26.COV2.S vaccination and SARS-CoV-2 variants. Treatment of the sample: about 20 received Ad26.COV2.S at low or high dose, single or two shots; 5 received placebo; per-sample allocation not given. Collection of samples fell on day 63 after the first vaccine or placebo injection. Sequencing used immunoSEQ multiplex PCR; TCRdb keeps in-frame clones, though not all of them. Altogether about 350,000 clones are present, about 89% being singletons, with the ten largest covering 5%. The sequencing used peripheral blood, collected in a trial of Ad26.COV2.S vaccine versus placebo. These TCRs come from a person aged 18-60 years who received the Ad26.COV2.S COVID-19 vaccine or a placebo.

This chain links TRBV27 with TRBJ2-1, with D possibly TRBD2 on 7 matching bases. Germline V gene sequence: CDR1 MNHEY, CDR2 SMNVEV (reference sequence). The CDR3 is 14 residues long. V was cut by 0 bases and J by 8 bases, with 11 bases left in between. The CDR3 sequence: CASSLSGGGYEQFF. The CDR3 DNA reads TGTGCCAGCAGTTTATCGGGGGGGGGCTATGAGCAGTTCTTC.

This chain uses TRBV19 with TRBJ2-1; 9 nucleotides line up with TRBD1. The CDR3 has 16 amino acids. V lost 3 bases and J lost 6; bases outside the gene matches: 9. Germline CDR1 LNHDA, CDR2 SQIVND (reference sequence). CDR3: CASSMGGTGPFNEQFF. The CDR3 region has the DNA TGTGCCAGTAGTATGGGGGGGACAGGGCCCTTCAATGAGCAGTTCTTC.

The V and J genes are TRBV28 and TRBJ1-4; no reliable D call. V lost 3 bases and J 8 bases, leaving 10 bases between the germline ends. CDR3 length: 13 amino acids. Looked up from germline, CDR1 is MDHEN and CDR2 is SYDVKM. CDR3 in DNA: TGTGCCAGCAGTTTCGGGGTTTGGGAAAAACTGTTTTTT. Amino acid sequence: CASSFGVWEKLFF.